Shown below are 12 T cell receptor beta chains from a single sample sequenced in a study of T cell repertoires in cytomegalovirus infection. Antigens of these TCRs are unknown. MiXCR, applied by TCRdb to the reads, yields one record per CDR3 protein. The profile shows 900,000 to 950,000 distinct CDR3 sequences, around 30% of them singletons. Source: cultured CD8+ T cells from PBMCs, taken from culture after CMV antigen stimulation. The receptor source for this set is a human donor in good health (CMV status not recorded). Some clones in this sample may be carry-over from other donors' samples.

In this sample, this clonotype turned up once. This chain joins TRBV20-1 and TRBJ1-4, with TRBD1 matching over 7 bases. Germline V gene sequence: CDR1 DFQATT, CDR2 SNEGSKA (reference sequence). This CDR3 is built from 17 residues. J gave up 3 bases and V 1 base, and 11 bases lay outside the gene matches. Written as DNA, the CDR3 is TGCAGTGCTAGAGGGGTCCCGGGAGGACAGGCTAATGAAAAACTGTTTTTT. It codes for CSARGVPGGQANEKLFF.

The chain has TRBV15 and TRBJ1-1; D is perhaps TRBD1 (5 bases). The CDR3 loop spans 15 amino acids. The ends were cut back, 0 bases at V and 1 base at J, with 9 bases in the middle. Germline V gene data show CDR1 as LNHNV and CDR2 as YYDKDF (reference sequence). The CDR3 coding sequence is TGTGCCACCAGCAGAGACGGGGGGGGGAACACTGAAGCTTTCTTT. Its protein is CATSRDGGGNTEAFF.

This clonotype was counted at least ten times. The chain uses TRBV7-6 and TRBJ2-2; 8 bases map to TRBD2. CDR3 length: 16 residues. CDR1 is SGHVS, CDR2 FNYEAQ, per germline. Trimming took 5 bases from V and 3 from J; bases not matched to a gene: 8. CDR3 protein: CASSDTSGEHTGELFF. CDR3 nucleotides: TGTGCCAGCAGCGACACTAGCGGAGAACACACCGGGGAGCTGTTTTTT.

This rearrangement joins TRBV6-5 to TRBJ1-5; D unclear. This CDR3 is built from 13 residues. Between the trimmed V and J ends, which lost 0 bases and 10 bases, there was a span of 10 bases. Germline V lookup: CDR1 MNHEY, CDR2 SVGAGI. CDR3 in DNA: TGTGCCAGCAGTTACTCCTCCCTGGAACCCCAGCATTTT. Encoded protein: CASSYSSLEPQHF.

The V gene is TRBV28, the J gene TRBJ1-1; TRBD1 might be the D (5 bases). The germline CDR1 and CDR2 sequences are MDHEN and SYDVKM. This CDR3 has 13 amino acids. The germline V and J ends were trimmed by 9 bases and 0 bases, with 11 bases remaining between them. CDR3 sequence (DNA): TGTGCCAGTCGACAGACATTGAACACTGAAGCTTTCTTT. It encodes CASRQTLNTEAFF.

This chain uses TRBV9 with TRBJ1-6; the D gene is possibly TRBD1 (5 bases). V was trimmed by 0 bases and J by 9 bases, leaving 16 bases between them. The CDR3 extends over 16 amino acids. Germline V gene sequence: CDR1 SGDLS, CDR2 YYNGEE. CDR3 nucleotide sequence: TGTGCCAGCAGCGTAGAAGGCGGAGGGGTAGTTTCACCCCTCCACTTT. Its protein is CASSVEGGGVVSPLHF.

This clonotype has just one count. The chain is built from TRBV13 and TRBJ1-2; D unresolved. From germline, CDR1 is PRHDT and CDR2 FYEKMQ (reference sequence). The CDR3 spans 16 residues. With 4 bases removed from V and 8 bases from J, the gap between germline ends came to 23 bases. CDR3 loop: CASSSDPSISLWGYTF. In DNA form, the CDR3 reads TGTGCCAGCAGCTCAGATCCCAGCATATCTCTCTGGGGCTACACCTTC.

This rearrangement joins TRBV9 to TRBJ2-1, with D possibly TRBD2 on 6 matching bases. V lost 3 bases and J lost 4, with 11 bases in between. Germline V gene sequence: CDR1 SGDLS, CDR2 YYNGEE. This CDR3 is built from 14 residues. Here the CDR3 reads CASSGAGRYNEQFF. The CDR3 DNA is TGTGCCAGCAGCGGGGCAGGGAGGTACAATGAGCAGTTCTTC.

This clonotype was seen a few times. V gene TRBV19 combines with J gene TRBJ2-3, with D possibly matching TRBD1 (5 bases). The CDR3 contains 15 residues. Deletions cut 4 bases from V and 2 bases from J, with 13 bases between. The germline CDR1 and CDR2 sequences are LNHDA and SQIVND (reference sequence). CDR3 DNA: TGTGCCAGTAGTACTCAGACAGACTCCACAGATACGCAGTATTTT. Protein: CASSTQTDSTDTQYF.

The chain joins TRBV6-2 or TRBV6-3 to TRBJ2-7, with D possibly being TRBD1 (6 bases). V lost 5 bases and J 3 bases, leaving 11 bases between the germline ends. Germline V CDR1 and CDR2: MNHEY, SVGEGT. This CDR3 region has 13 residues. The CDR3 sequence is CASSPPGHYEQYV. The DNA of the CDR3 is TGTGCCAGCAGTCCTCCGGGACACTACGAGCAGTACGTC.

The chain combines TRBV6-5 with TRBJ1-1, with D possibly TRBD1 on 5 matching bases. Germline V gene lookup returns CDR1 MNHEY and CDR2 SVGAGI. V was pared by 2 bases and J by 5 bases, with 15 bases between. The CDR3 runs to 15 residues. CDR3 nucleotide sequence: TGTGCCAGCAGTTACCTCGATTATGGGGGGACTGAAGCTTTCTTT. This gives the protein CASSYLDYGGTEAFF.

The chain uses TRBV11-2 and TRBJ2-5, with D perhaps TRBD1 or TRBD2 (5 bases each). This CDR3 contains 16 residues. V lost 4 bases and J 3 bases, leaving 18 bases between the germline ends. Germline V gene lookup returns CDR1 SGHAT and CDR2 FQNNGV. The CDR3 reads CASSSPGTSREETQYF. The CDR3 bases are TGTGCCAGCAGCTCACCCGGGACCTCCAGAGAAGAGACCCAGTACTTC.